The 17 T cell receptor beta chains listed next were all sequenced from one sample in a study of blood T cell repertoires in COVID-19. The protocol was immunoSEQ multiplex PCR, while the TCRdb copy is restricted to in-frame clones and leaves out a portion. The sample includes roughly 220,000 clones, approximately 86% of them seen just once. Sequenced input: peripheral blood. All receptors come from a man in his 60s with acute or convalescent COVID-19.

This clone was found once. The chain is built from TRBV5-1 and TRBJ2-1, with 7 bases lining up with TRBD2. V gave up 0 bases and J gave up 6 bases; unmatched junction bases: 12. This CDR3 has 17 amino acids. Germline values: CDR1 SGHRS, CDR2 YFSETQ. The DNA of the CDR3 is TGCGCCAGCAGCTTGGCTAGCGGACGGAGTAGGGTCAATGAGCAGTTCTTC. Its translation: CASSLASGRSRVNEQFF. The full variable domain, in which reference TRBV5-1 and TRBJ2-1 provide the parts outside the CDR3, is KAGVTQTPRYLIKTRGQQVTLSCSPISGHRSVSWYQQTPGQGLQFLFEYFSETQRNKGNFPGRFSGRQFSNSRSEMNVSTLELGDSALYLCASSLASGRSRVNEQFFGPGTRLTVL.

J is TRBJ2-3 and V is TRBV19; 9 bases align to TRBD2. The CDR3 covers 16 residues. The ends lost 7 bases at V and 8 bases at J; junction bases unmatched: 16. Germline V gene sequence: CDR1 LNHDA, CDR2 SQIVND (reference sequence). CDR3 bases: TGTGCCAGTACCGATGGGGCGGGGGGGCCGTATAGTACGCAGTATTTT. It translates to CASTDGAGGPYSTQYF.

CDR3 protein: CASSINPGRGETQYF. The CDR3 DNA sequence: TGTGCCAGTAGTATTAATCCCGGTAGGGGGGAGACCCAGTACTTC. This rearrangement joins TRBV19 to TRBJ2-5; D is perhaps TRBD1 (6 bases). The length of the CDR3 is 15 residues. V was shortened by 3 bases and J by 5 bases, with 16 bases between the two germline ends. Germline V lookup: CDR1 LNHDA, CDR2 SQIVND (reference sequence).

V gene TRBV15 combines with J gene TRBJ1-4, with 8 bases identical to TRBD1. The CDR3 is 18 residues long. V was clipped by 1 base and J by 0 bases; unmatched bases: 7. Germline loops: CDR1 LNHNV, CDR2 YYDKDF (reference sequence). CDR3 region: CATSRARQGFATNEKLFF. The CDR3 nucleotides read TGTGCCACCAGCAGAGCCCGACAGGGGTTTGCAACTAATGAAAAACTGTTTTTT.

The genes are TRBV12-3 or TRBV12-4 and TRBJ2-5; D gene unclear. The germline V and J ends were trimmed by 1 base and 1 base, with 4 bases remaining between them. The CDR3 is made up of 13 amino acids. The chain's CDR3 is CASSLGVQETQYF. As DNA, the CDR3 is TGTGCCAGCAGTTTAGGAGTCCAAGAGACCCAGTACTTC.

This chain links TRBV25-1 with TRBJ1-2; the match to TRBD1 covers 7 bases. After removal of 5 bases from V and 1 base from J, the junction contained 13 bases not matched to a gene. This CDR3 contains 17 residues. Germline V gives CDR1 MGHDK, CDR2 SYGVNS. The CDR3 here is CASSPRDSFFFNYGYTF. CDR3 DNA: TGTGCCAGCAGTCCCCGGGACAGCTTTTTTTTTAACTATGGCTACACCTTC.

The chain combines TRBV6-2 or TRBV6-3 with TRBJ1-1; D unclear. This CDR3 region has 14 residues. Germline V lookup: CDR1 MNHEY, CDR2 SVGEGT. The V and J ends lost 6 bases and 1 base respectively, with 12 bases between them. The DNA of the CDR3 is TGTGCCAGCAGCTATCAAGGAGGGAACACTGAAGCTTTCTTT. It specifies CASSYQGGNTEAFF.

The V gene is TRBV20-1, the J gene TRBJ2-1; no clear D. CDR1 and CDR2 from the germline V gene are DFQATT and SNEGSKA (reference sequence). Trimming left V 7 bases short and J 7 bases short, with 11 bases between. The CDR3 covers 11 residues. CDR3 amino acids: CSGWAGNEQFF. CDR3 nucleotides: TGCAGTGGTTGGGCCGGTAATGAGCAGTTCTTC.

This chain uses TRBV5-4 with TRBJ2-1, with 11 bases lining up with TRBD2. Trimming cost V 4 bases and J 8 bases; bases outside gene matches: 8. Germline V gives CDR1 SGHNT, CDR2 YYREEE (reference sequence). The CDR3 is made up of 15 amino acids. CDR3: CASSPRASGGYEQFF. CDR3 sequence (DNA): TGTGCCAGCAGCCCTCGGGCTAGCGGGGGGTATGAGCAGTTCTTC.

The V and J genes are TRBV6-2 or TRBV6-3 and TRBJ2-1; 10 bases map to TRBD1. CDR1 is MNHEY, CDR2 SVGEGT, per germline. The CDR3 has 16 amino acids. V was pared by 4 bases and J by 12 bases, with 15 bases of the junction left unmatched. The CDR3 spells CASSSPDRGLIRTQFF. Written as DNA, the CDR3 is TGTGCCAGCAGTTCCCCCGACAGGGGGCTGATCCGAACGCAGTTCTTC.

The chain uses TRBV10-3 and TRBJ2-7, with 8 bases fitting TRBD1. The CDR3 contains 15 residues. The germline V gene has CDR1 ENHRY and CDR2 SYGVKD. V was clipped by 2 bases and J by 4 bases; unmatched bases: 7. This CDR3 reads CAISEPDRDRYEQYF. The CDR3 region has the DNA TGTGCCATCAGTGAGCCGGACAGGGATCGGTACGAGCAGTACTTC.

The chain combines TRBV4-1 with TRBJ1-1; 10 bases line up with TRBD1. Germline V CDR1 and CDR2: MGHRA, YSYEKL. This CDR3 has 17 amino acids. The V segment lost 1 base and the J segment 1 base; nucleotides outside the gene matches: 6. The chain's CDR3 is CASSQGGTGVTNTEAFF. The CDR3 DNA reads TGCGCCAGCAGCCAAGGAGGGACAGGGGTTACGAACACTGAAGCTTTCTTT.

This clone was counted between two and nine times. The chain uses TRBV7-9 and TRBJ1-3; perhaps TRBD1 as D (5 bases). CDR3 length equals 14 residues. Trimming took off 8 bases at V and 2 bases at J, with 13 bases between the two ends. CDR1 and CDR2 from the germline V gene are SEHNR and FQNEAQ (reference sequence). CDR3 DNA: TGTGCCAGCCCCTCTGGGGCCGCTGGAAACACCATATATTTT. It is translated as CASPSGAAGNTIYF.

The J gene is TRBJ2-7, the V gene TRBV6-2 or TRBV6-3, with 7 positions matching TRBD1. This CDR3 is 16 amino acids long. Looked up from germline, CDR1 is MNHEY and CDR2 is SVGEGT. The V segment lost 6 bases and the J segment 5 bases; nucleotides outside the gene matches: 16. The CDR3 reads CASSPAGQASTDEQYF. DNA for the CDR3: TGTGCCAGCAGCCCAGCCGGACAGGCGTCCACCGACGAGCAGTACTTC.

CDR3 protein: CATRLGTANTGELFF. DNA of the CDR3: TGTGCCACCCGGTTGGGGACAGCGAACACCGGGGAGCTGTTTTTT. This chain connects TRBV19 to TRBJ2-2; 7 nucleotides match TRBD1. This CDR3 has 15 residues. V lost 10 bases and J lost 0; bases outside the gene matches: 8. Germline CDR1 and CDR2: LNHDA and SQIVND (reference sequence).

This chain connects TRBV27 to TRBJ2-7, with D possibly being TRBD2 (6 bases). V was clipped by 5 bases and J by 4 bases, with 18 bases between them. The CDR3 contains 15 residues. Per germline, CDR1 MNHEY and CDR2 SMNVEV (reference sequence). The chain's CDR3 is CASSKLAAGGYEQYF. CDR3 sequence (DNA): TGTGCCAGCAGTAAGCTGGCCGCCGGAGGGTACGAGCAGTACTTC.

The chain carries TRBV6-5 and TRBJ1-6; D may be TRBD1 (5 bases). CDR3 length: 15 amino acids. The V gene's germline CDR1 is MNHEY and CDR2 SVGAGI. The V gene lost 2 bases and the J gene lost 7 bases, with 12 bases spanning the gap. CDR3 bases: TGTGCCAGCAGTTACGCAGGGTTGAAGAATTCACCCCTCCACTTT. It specifies CASSYAGLKNSPLHF.